Following are 14 T cell receptor beta chains from one sample sequenced in a study of blood T cell repertoires in COVID-19. Profiling relied on immunoSEQ multiplex PCR, and the TCRdb table lists in-frame clones only, not all of them. The table has 380,000 or so clones, approximately 91% seen once; the top ten hold roughly 1.9%. Sequenced sample: PBMCs or T cells enriched from blood (not recorded which). The receptors come from a woman in her forties with acute COVID-19.

V gene TRBV19 combines with J gene TRBJ2-1; the match to TRBD2 covers 7 bases. Trimming removed 7 bases from V and 0 bases from J; junction bases left unmatched: 6. This CDR3 contains 15 residues. Germline V gene data show CDR1 as LNHDA and CDR2 as SQIVND (reference sequence). The chain's CDR3 is CASTPGLSSYNEQFF. The CDR3 DNA sequence: TGTGCCAGTACCCCGGGACTAAGCTCCTACAATGAGCAGTTCTTC.

This chain joins TRBV12-3 or TRBV12-4 and TRBJ1-5; no clear D. CDR3 length equals 13 residues. Between the trimmed V and J ends, which lost 0 bases and 7 bases, there was a span of 7 bases. The CDR3 loop reads CASSLAAGQPQHF. In DNA, the CDR3 is TGTGCCAGCAGTTTAGCTGCAGGACAGCCCCAGCATTTT.

The chain carries TRBV30 and TRBJ1-5, with unresolved D. CDR3 length equals 12 residues. Germline V gives CDR1 GTSNPN, CDR2 SVGIG (reference sequence). V was trimmed by 1 base and J by 8 bases, leaving 9 bases between them. The CDR3 coding sequence is TGTGCCTGGAGTGCATACGGGGAGCCCCAGCATTTT. It is translated as CAWSAYGEPQHF. The full variable domain, with the rest looked up from reference TRBV30 and TRBJ1-5, is SQTIHQWPATLVQPVGSPLSLECTVEGTSNPNLYWYRQAAGRGLQLLFYSVGIGQISSEVPQNLSASRPQDRQFILSSKKLLLSDSGFYLCAWSAYGEPQHFGDGTRLSIL.

The rearrangement links TRBV30 to TRBJ2-1; a possible D gene is TRBD2 (6 bases). Germline CDR1 reads GTSNPN; CDR2 reads SVGIG (reference sequence). The CDR3 sequence is 14 residues long. The germline V and J ends were trimmed by 0 bases and 4 bases, with 10 bases remaining between them. CDR3 region: CAWSVRGAYNEQFF. The DNA of the CDR3 is TGTGCCTGGAGTGTACGCGGGGCATACAATGAGCAGTTCTTC.

The chain couples TRBV10-3 to TRBJ2-1, with TRBD1 matching 12 bases. Trimming cost V 6 bases and J 5 bases; bases outside gene matches: 5. The CDR3 is 15 amino acids. CDR1 and CDR2 from the germline V gene are ENHRY and SYGVKD. This CDR3 is CAISRDRGQNNEQFF. In DNA form, the CDR3 reads TGTGCCATCAGCCGGGACAGGGGGCAGAACAATGAGCAGTTCTTC.

The chain has TRBV3-1 (or the pseudogene TRBV3-2) and TRBJ2-1; TRBD1 might be the D (6 bases). V lost 4 bases to trimming and J lost 6 bases, with 13 bases between them. Germline CDR1 and CDR2: LGHDT and YNNKEL (reference sequence). This CDR3 is 14 amino acids long. CDR3 in DNA: TGTGCCAGCAGCCGTATTGGACAGATCAATGAGCAGTTCTTC. Encoded protein: CASSRIGQINEQFF.

The chain recombines TRBV18 with TRBJ1-1, with a possible D match to TRBD1 (5 bases). V was trimmed by 2 bases and J by 5 bases, leaving 12 bases between them. The CDR3 spans 14 residues. CDR1 is KGHSH, CDR2 LQKENI, per germline. CDR3 nucleotide sequence: TGTGCCAGCTCACCAGCTTCAGGGACTACTGAAGCTTTCTTT. Its protein is CASSPASGTTEAFF.

The chain has TRBV25-1 and TRBJ1-3, with no clear D. This CDR3 is 14 amino acids long. The germline gives CDR1 MGHDK, CDR2 SYGVNS. The V end lost 6 bases, the J end lost 2 bases, and 11 bases lay between the germline ends. This CDR3 reads CASSYSGPGNTIYF. CDR3 bases: TGTGCCAGCAGCTACTCAGGTCCTGGAAACACCATATATTTT.

V and J are TRBV14 and TRBJ2-1; TRBD2 might be the D (6 bases). The CDR3 is 14 residues long. Trimming pared 1 base from V and 9 bases from J, leaving 13 bases between. CDR1 is SGHDN and CDR2 is FVKESK in the germline V gene. The CDR3 DNA is TGTGCCAGCAGCCAAGTCTGGAAGGGAGGTGAGCAGTTCTTC. Translating gives CASSQVWKGGEQFF. The full variable domain, with the rest looked up from reference TRBV14 and TRBJ2-1, is EAGVTQFPSHSVIEKGQTVTLRCDPISGHDNLYWYRRVMGKEIKFLLHFVKESKQDESGMPNNRFLAERTGGTYSTLKVQPAELEDSGVYFCASSQVWKGGEQFFGPGTRLTVL.

The genes are TRBV3-1 (or the pseudogene TRBV3-2) and TRBJ2-3; 8 bases are shared with TRBD1. V shed 5 bases and J 4 bases; nucleotides not matched to a gene: 11. The CDR3 extends over 16 amino acids. In germline, CDR1 is LGHDT, CDR2 YNNKEL (reference sequence). CDR3 in amino acids: CASSITLGQGSDTQYF. The CDR3, as DNA: TGTGCCAGCAGCATCACCCTCGGACAGGGCTCAGATACGCAGTATTTT.

This chain uses TRBV10-3 with TRBJ1-4; 8 bases agree with TRBD1. V dropped 7 bases and J dropped 7; count of bases not matched to a gene: 5. Germline values: CDR1 ENHRY, CDR2 SYGVKD. The CDR3 has 13 amino acids. The CDR3 here is CAIKTGESEKLFF. In DNA, the CDR3 is TGTGCCATCAAGACAGGGGAAAGTGAAAAACTGTTTTTT.

V and J are TRBV16 and TRBJ1-5; a weak D match, TRBD1 (5 bases). The CDR3 runs to 13 residues. The germline CDR1 and CDR2 sequences are KGHSY and FQNENV. Trimming left V 3 bases short and J 3 bases short, with 6 bases between. The CDR3 bases are TGTGCCAGCAGCCAGACAGTCAATCAGCCCCAGCATTTT. Amino acid sequence: CASSQTVNQPQHF.

This sequence joins TRBV5-4 and TRBJ2-1, with D perhaps matching TRBD2 (5 bases). Germline V gene lookup returns CDR1 SGHNT and CDR2 YYREEE (reference sequence). The CDR3 is 15 residues long. The V and J ends lost 2 bases and 8 bases respectively, with 17 bases between them. CDR3 in amino acids: CASSLGLLLRYEQFF. The CDR3, as DNA: TGTGCCAGCAGCTTAGGACTTCTCCTAAGGTATGAGCAGTTCTTC.

This clone was found once. The rearrangement uses TRBV6-1 and TRBJ1-5; D remains ambiguous. Per the germline V gene, CDR1 is MNHNS and CDR2 is SASEGT. This CDR3 contains 14 residues. Trimming removed 3 bases from V and 0 bases from J, with 6 bases in between. The CDR3 sequence is CASSEADSNQPQHF. The DNA of the CDR3 is TGTGCCAGCAGTGAGGCAGATAGCAATCAGCCCCAGCATTTT.